This TCR beta chain was recorded in a study of T-cell memory formation after mild COVID-19. In the study overall: Largely donor-specific sequence clusters came from a couple of donors.

TCRdb called the 5' RACE reads again in MiXCR, with one record for every CDR3 protein. This sample has 140,000 to 150,000 distinct CDR3 sequences; 6% to 7% occur once, and the top ten carry 2% to 2.5%. This clonotype was recorded at least ten times. Its antigen is unidentified. The CDR3 extends over 15 amino acids. Trimming left V 5 bases short and J 7 bases short, with 20 bases between. Points from the study as a whole: Among clones peaking at day 37 in the second wave, SARS-CoV-2 specificity remained unconfirmed. Mainly in CM and EM were contracting CD4+ clones; CD8+ were in EMRA.

The sequence was obtained from an adult woman who had mild COVID-19 (a few samples of this study predate the infection). Cell type and time point are not known. The chain is built from TRBV12-3 or TRBV12-4 and TRBJ2-5; TRBD2 might be the D (6 bases). What was sequenced was PBMCs or a T cell subset sorted from them (not recorded which). CDR3 amino acids: CASSPLGGIRGTQYF. For the CDR3, the DNA is TGTGCCAGCAGTCCCCTTGGCGGGATTCGCGGGACCCAGTACTTC.